A selection of T cell receptor beta chains follows, all from one sample in a study of T-cell memory formation after mild COVID-19. TCRdb independently ran MiXCR on the 5' RACE reads; one entry per CDR3 protein. The table shows some 29,000 distinct CDR3 sequences, with roughly 15% occurring only once. The sequencing input was PBMCs or a T cell subset sorted from them (not recorded which). Every receptor here comes from an adult who had mild COVID-19 (a few samples of this study predate the infection). Cell type and time point are not known. Each CDR3 is given with its conserved first and last residue. The D gene is left open where the match is weak. Part of the rows lack a size; the others show once, few, many or a class for expanded clones.

D gene,clone size,J gene,V gene,CDR3 protein,CDR3 DNA
TRBD2,few,TRBJ2-2,TRBV4-1,CASSQTRLAGGPGTGELFF,TGCGCCAGCAGCCAGACCCGACTAGCGGGGGGGCCGGGGACCGGGGAGCTGTTTTTT
NA,many,TRBJ2-6,TRBV6-2/TRBV6-3,CASSCNSFREISGANVLTF,TGTGCCAGCAGTTGCAATAGCTTTCGGGAAATCTCTGGGGCCAACGTCCTGACTTTC
TRBD1,NA,TRBJ2-6,TRBV6-5,CASSTNDPRDRGRFSGANVLTF,TGTGCCAGCAGTACAAACGATCCCCGGGACAGGGGGCGATTCTCTGGGGCCAACGTCCTGACTTTC
NA,few,TRBJ1-2,TRBV3-1,CASSQGQRWGYTF,TGTGCCAGCAGCCAAGGTCAGCGTTGGGGCTACACCTTC
NA,many,TRBJ2-2,TRBV25-1,CASRVAGELFF,TGTGCCAGCAGGGTCGCCGGGGAGCTGTTTTTT
TRBD1,many,TRBJ2-6,TRBV11-1,CASSPRTGATGANVLTF,TGTGCCAGCAGCCCCAGGACAGGTGCTACTGGGGCCAACGTCCTGACTTTC
TRBD2,many,TRBJ2-5,TRBV30,CAWRPAGGGRSETQYF,TGTGCCTGGAGGCCAGCGGGCGGGGGGCGGTCGGAGACCCAGTACTTC
NA,many,TRBJ2-7,TRBV28,CASSPQIYEQYF,TGTGCCAGCAGCCCGCAGATCTACGAGCAGTACTTC
NA,NA,TRBJ1-1,TRBV6-5,CASSYSQEMNTEAFF,TGTGCCAGCAGTTACTCACAGGAAATGAACACTGAAGCTTTCTTT
NA,many,TRBJ1-1,TRBV7-9,CASSLGNSATEAFF,TGTGCCAGCAGCTTAGGGAACAGTGCCACTGAAGCTTTCTTT
NA,many,TRBJ2-5,TRBV29-1,CSAYTALETQYF,TGCAGCGCTTACACCGCCTTGGAGACCCAGTACTTC
NA,many,TRBJ2-1,TRBV5-1,CASSLRSGEQFF,TGCGCCAGCAGCCTCAGGAGCGGTGAGCAGTTCTTC
NA,many,TRBJ1-4,TRBV5-1,CASSSSGSNEKLFF,TGCGCCAGCAGCTCCTCCGGGTCGAATGAAAAACTGTTTTTT
NA,many,TRBJ2-2,TRBV29-1,CSVRDSRETGELFF,TGCAGCGTCCGGGACAGCCGGGAGACCGGGGAGCTGTTTTTT
NA,many,TRBJ1-6,TRBV12-3/TRBV12-4,CASKFGGRSPLHF,TGTGCCAGCAAATTCGGGGGCCGTTCACCCCTCCACTTT
TRBD1,many,TRBJ1-1,TRBV2,CASSSGTGWTEAFF,TGTGCCAGCAGTTCCGGGACAGGGTGGACTGAAGCTTTCTTT
NA,many,TRBJ2-3,TRBV9,CASSVEWGGHTDTQYF,TGTGCCAGCAGCGTAGAATGGGGCGGCCACACAGATACGCAGTATTTT
NA,many,TRBJ1-5,TRBV4-1,CASSQVYLGDQPQHF,TGCGCCAGCAGCCAAGTGTACCTAGGGGACCAGCCCCAGCATTTT
TRBD1,medium-sized,TRBJ2-7,TRBV5-1,CASSLGQGSYEQYF,TGCGCCAGCAGCTTGGGACAGGGGTCCTACGAGCAGTACTTC
TRBD1,medium-sized,TRBJ1-2,TRBV2,CASLDRVLSHGYTF,TGTGCCAGCCTCGACAGGGTCTTATCCCATGGCTACACCTTC
TRBD2,many,TRBJ2-7,TRBV20-1,CSATPGLAGVYEQYF,TGCAGTGCTACCCCGGGACTAGCGGGAGTGTACGAGCAGTACTTC
NA,many,TRBJ2-1,TRBV7-8,CASRPPSSNEQFF,TGTGCCAGCAGACCCCCGTCAAGTAATGAGCAGTTCTTC
NA,many,TRBJ2-1,TRBV7-2,CASSLSSYNEQFF,TGTGCCAGCAGCCTCAGCTCCTACAATGAGCAGTTCTTC
TRBD2,NA,TRBJ2-7,TRBV20-1,CSARAVIAGTSSYEQYF,TGCAGTGCTAGAGCGGTGATAGCGGGGACAAGCTCCTACGAGCAGTACTTC
NA,many,TRBJ1-5,TRBV18,CASRGENQPQHF,TGTGCCAGCCGCGGCGAAAATCAGCCCCAGCATTTT
NA,many,TRBJ2-7,TRBV7-2,CASSPRSSYEQYF,TGTGCCAGCAGCCCCAGGAGCTCCTACGAGCAGTACTTC
NA,many,TRBJ1-3,TRBV30,CAWSTSLNSGNTIYF,TGTGCCTGGAGCACCTCCTTGAACTCTGGAAACACCATATATTTT
TRBD1,many,TRBJ1-2,TRBV5-1,CASSLGQGTSYGYTF,TGCGCCAGCAGCTTGGGACAGGGCACGTCTTATGGCTACACCTTC
NA,many,TRBJ2-2,TRBV29-1,CSVLPDPTNTGELFF,TGCAGCGTTCTTCCGGACCCGACGAACACCGGGGAGCTGTTTTTT